This TCR beta chain was observed in a study of blood T cell repertoires in COVID-19. Study background: There were acute and convalescent COVID-19 samples, and they came from the United States, Italy and Spain. Nucleic acid was either cDNA or gDNA, and it came from T cells, B-cell-depleted T cells, or PBMCs.

Original processing notes: Reference gene primer amplification in the assay estimated nucleated cell counts. The method was immunoSEQ multiplex PCR; TCRdb's version includes in-frame clones alone and lacks a portion of them. For V, J and clone size, that table is used; D and trimming come from the DNA. The sample lists 100,000 or so clones, around 90% occurring once. Germline lookup yields CDR1 MNHEY and CDR2 SVGEGT. V was clipped by 3 bases and J by 3 bases, with 15 bases between them. The CDR3 extends over 16 amino acids. Sample: peripheral blood. J is TRBJ1-5 and V is TRBV6-2 or TRBV6-3; D call uncertain. The source is a man aged 70-80 years with acute or convalescent COVID-19. Here the CDR3 DNA reads TGTGCCAGCAGTTATAGCCTTTCGGTTTTCAATCAGCCCCAGCATTTT. Encoded protein: CASSYSLSVFNQPQHF.